Presented here are 5 T cell receptor beta chains from one specimen sequenced in a study of shared clonotypes between healthy human individuals. The protocol was immunoSEQ multiplex PCR, while the TCRdb copy is restricted to in-frame clones and leaves out a portion. The sample includes around 600,000 clones, approximately 95% of them seen just once. As defined, naive CD8 cells were CD45RO-negative and positively selected for CCR7, with terminally differentiated effector memory CD45RA+ cells excluded. The sample was naive CD8+ T cells sorted from blood. Receptor source: a woman aged 25 to 45 in good health.

V gene TRBV19 combines with J gene TRBJ1-2, with D tentatively TRBD1 (5 bases). The CDR3 covers 11 residues. The V gene lost 3 bases and the J gene lost 8 bases, with 7 bases spanning the gap. Per germline, CDR1 LNHDA and CDR2 SQIVND (reference sequence). The CDR3: CASSIGTGYTF. The CDR3 nucleotides are TGTGCCAGTAGTATTGGGACCGGCTACACCTTC.

This sequence joins TRBV28 and TRBJ2-1; 7 bases match TRBD1. Germline values: CDR1 MDHEN, CDR2 SYDVKM. CDR3 length: 15 amino acids. Unmatched junction bases numbered 9, after V lost 4 bases and J lost 6 bases. The CDR3 DNA reads TGTGCCAGCAGTTCCGACGGGACAGCCCTCAATGAGCAGTTCTTC. Translation gives CASSSDGTALNEQFF.

The chain recombines TRBV30 with TRBJ1-1; no reliable D call. Trimming removed 4 bases at V and 5 bases at J, with 8 bases between. Germline-derived CDR1 and CDR2 are GTSNPN and SVGIG (reference sequence). There are 11 residues in the CDR3. CDR3 residues: CAWIDGTEAFF. CDR3 DNA sequence: TGTGCCTGGATAGACGGAACTGAAGCTTTCTTT.

The chain uses TRBV5-4 and TRBJ2-7; possible D gene TRBD1, 5 bases. This CDR3 comprises 15 residues. Trimming shortened V by 0 bases and J by 0 bases, and 10 bases separated the two germline ends. Looked up from germline, CDR1 is SGHNT and CDR2 is YYREEE (reference sequence). The CDR3 DNA follows: TGTGCCAGCAGCTTGGACTTCGACAGCTCCTACGAGCAGTACTTC. Its translation is CASSLDFDSSYEQYF. Together with reference TRBV5-4 and TRBJ2-7, the CDR3 gives the full variable domain: ETGVTQSPTHLIKTRGQQVTLRCSSQSGHNTVSWYQQALGQGPQFIFQYYREEENGRGNFPPRFSGLQFPNYSSELNVNALELDDSALYLCASSLDFDSSYEQYFGPGTRLTVT.

The chain couples TRBV11-2 to TRBJ2-1; TRBD2 aligns across 9 bases. The junction had 18 bases not matched to a gene; V was cut back by 5 bases and J by 7 bases. This CDR3 spans 18 amino acids. The germline V gene encodes CDR1 SGHAT and CDR2 FQNNGV. The CDR3 region is CASSRVSGGGALWNEQFF. The CDR3 nucleotides read TGTGCCAGCAGCCGGGTGAGCGGCGGGGGGGCCCTTTGGAATGAGCAGTTCTTC.